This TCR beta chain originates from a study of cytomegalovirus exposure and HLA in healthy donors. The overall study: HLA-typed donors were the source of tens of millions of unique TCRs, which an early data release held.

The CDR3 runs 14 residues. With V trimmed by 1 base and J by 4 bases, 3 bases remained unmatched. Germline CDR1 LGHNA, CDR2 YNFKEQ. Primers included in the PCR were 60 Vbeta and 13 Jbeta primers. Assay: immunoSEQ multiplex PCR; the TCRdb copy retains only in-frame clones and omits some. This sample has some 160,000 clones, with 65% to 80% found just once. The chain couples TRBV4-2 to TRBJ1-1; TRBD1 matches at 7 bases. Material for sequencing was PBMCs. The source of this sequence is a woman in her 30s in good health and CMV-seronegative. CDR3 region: CASSQGRGTTEAFF. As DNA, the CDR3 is TGTGCCAGCAGCCAAGGCAGGGGGACCACTGAAGCTTTCTTT.